This T cell receptor beta chain comes out of a study of T cells in women clearing cervical HPV infection. Study-level information: Cases: HPV16-related CIN3 or worse on histology, 2 invasive cancers.

All participants had a single incident cervical HPV16 infection, and prevalent HPV16 infections were excluded. Notes on the study in general: Cases carried less TRBV6-7 than controls: roughly 0.12% versus 0.17%.

As for this clone: Its matching antigen is unknown. The CDR3 end falls 3 residues outside the read, so it is completed with the germline J gene.

Assay: immunoSEQ multiplex PCR; the TCRdb copy retains only in-frame clones and omits some. The sample has tens of thousands of clones, and its top ten clones hold roughly 6.3%. The CDR3 is made up of 15 amino acids. The V gene's germline CDR1 is MNHEY and CDR2 SVGEGT. V shed 8 bases and J 4 bases; nucleotides not matched to a gene: 7. The sequenced sample consisted of blood buffy coat. The receptor was isolated from a woman between 18 and 70 years old with a cervical HPV16 infection that either progressed to CIN3+ or cleared (not recorded which). This chain joins TRBV6-2 or TRBV6-3 and TRBJ2-5, with 13 positions matching TRBD2. The sequenced part of the CDR3 DNA is TGTGCCAGCGGACTAGCGGGAGAGCGGTCAGAGACC. Encoded protein: CASGLAGERSET. The whole CDR3 is CASGLAGERSETQYF.